This passage covers 20 T cell receptor beta chains from one sample sequenced in a study of T cell changes during pregnancy in multiple sclerosis. Assay used: immunoSEQ multiplex PCR; TCRdb lists only in-frame clones, some missing. This table has about 44,000 clones, roughly nine tenths appearing once. The sequencing here drew on CD4+ T cells from peripheral blood mononuclear cells, taken after pregnancy. The receptors shown here come from a female donor with multiple sclerosis, enrolled in a pregnancy study.

The V and J genes are TRBV30 and TRBJ2-1; D is possibly TRBD1 (6 bases). The V gene's germline CDR1 is GTSNPN and CDR2 SVGIG (reference sequence). Trimming stripped 1 base from V and 4 bases from J, with 11 bases between. The CDR3 extends over 14 amino acids. CDR3: CAWSAFGQYNEQFF. CDR3 bases: TGTGCCTGGAGTGCCTTTGGACAGTACAATGAGCAGTTCTTC. Full variable domain (missing parts from reference TRBV30 and TRBJ2-1): SQTIHQWPATLVQPVGSPLSLECTVEGTSNPNLYWYRQAAGRGLQLLFYSVGIGQISSEVPQNLSASRPQDRQFILSSKKLLLSDSGFYLCAWSAFGQYNEQFFGPGTRLTVL.

This rearrangement joins TRBV6-1 to TRBJ2-1; 9 nucleotides line up with TRBD1. Germline V gives CDR1 MNHNS, CDR2 SASEGT. The CDR3 length is 14 residues. With V trimmed by 9 bases and J by 7 bases, 10 bases remained unmatched. The CDR3 bases are TGTGCCAGTCGGATTGGACAGGGGATAAATGAGCAGTTCTTC. Protein sequence: CASRIGQGINEQFF.

The rearrangement links TRBV10-3 to TRBJ2-7; D is perhaps TRBD1 (5 bases). The V end lost 3 bases, the J end lost 1 base, and 16 bases lay between the germline ends. The CDR3 runs to 16 residues. Germline CDR1 is ENHRY and CDR2 is SYGVKD. The CDR3 DNA follows: TGTGCCATCAGTGATAATAGGGCAGGGAAATCCTACGAGCAGTACTTC. Its translation is CAISDNRAGKSYEQYF.

This chain joins TRBV29-1 and TRBJ2-3, with D maybe TRBD2 (5 bases). CDR3 size: 11 residues. Germline V lookup: CDR1 SQVTM, CDR2 ANQGSEA. V was trimmed by 7 bases and J by 5 bases, leaving 10 bases between them. The CDR3 region has the DNA TGCAGCGCCGGGGTGGGAGATACGCAGTATTTT. Protein sequence: CSAGVGDTQYF.

This clone has a handful of counts. V usage is TRBV7-6 and J usage is TRBJ2-5, with D possibly TRBD1 on 5 matching bases. With 5 bases removed from V and 2 bases from J, the gap between germline ends came to 12 bases. The germline V gene has CDR1 SGHVS and CDR2 FNYEAQ. CDR3 size: 14 residues. CDR3 amino acids: CASSPRQLQETQYF. The CDR3 coding sequence is TGTGCCAGCAGCCCCCGACAGTTACAAGAGACCCAGTACTTC.

This chain uses TRBV11-2 with TRBJ2-1, with 7 positions matching TRBD1. With 8 bases clipped from V and 4 bases from J, the junction kept 8 bases outside the gene matches. The CDR3 has 14 residues. The germline V gene encodes CDR1 SGHAT and CDR2 FQNNGV. CDR3 sequence: CASRPGQQYNEQFF. For the CDR3, the DNA is TGTGCCAGCCGACCGGGACAGCAATACAATGAGCAGTTCTTC.

The chain recombines TRBV2 with TRBJ2-1; perhaps TRBD2 as D (6 bases). Germline values: CDR1 SNHLY, CDR2 FYNNEI. V lost 8 bases to trimming and J lost 3 bases, with 14 bases between them. This CDR3 contains 14 residues. CDR3: CASLGGLGYNEQFF. In nucleotides, the CDR3 is TGTGCCAGCCTTGGGGGACTGGGCTACAATGAGCAGTTCTTC.

The chain couples TRBV19 to TRBJ1-4; 7 nucleotides agree with TRBD1. After removal of 0 bases from V and 7 bases from J, the junction contained 5 bases not matched to a gene. The CDR3 is 15 residues long. Germline V gene lookup returns CDR1 LNHDA and CDR2 SQIVND (reference sequence). Here the CDR3 DNA reads TGTGCCAGTAGTATAGATGCAGGGGGACGTGAAAAACTGTTTTTT. Translating it yields CASSIDAGGREKLFF.

This chain links TRBV28 with TRBJ1-4, with 7 bases identical to TRBD1. The V gene end was trimmed by 5 bases and the J gene end by 6 bases; junction bases not matched to a gene: 6. Germline V lookup: CDR1 MDHEN, CDR2 SYDVKM. CDR3 size: 14 residues. CDR3 protein: CASSMTGTDEKLFF. CDR3 bases: TGTGCCAGCAGTATGACAGGGACGGATGAAAAACTGTTTTTT.

The sample holds one count of this clone. V and J are TRBV19 and TRBJ2-2; the match to TRBD1 covers 8 bases. CDR1 is LNHDA and CDR2 is SQIVND in the germline V gene (reference sequence). V lost 6 bases and J lost 7; bases outside the gene matches: 7. The length of the CDR3 is 14 residues. CDR3 bases: TGTGCCAGTAGCCCCGCAGGGGGCAGCGGGGAGCTGTTTTTT. Residues: CASSPAGGSGELFF.

The CDR3 spells CASSLLAGAYNEQFF. CDR3 DNA sequence: TGTGCCAGCAGCTTACTAGCGGGAGCCTACAATGAGCAGTTCTTC. The gene calls are TRBV11-2 and TRBJ2-1; 10 nucleotides line up with TRBD2. Germline V CDR1 and CDR2: SGHAT, FQNNGV. V was clipped by 2 bases and J by 2 bases; unmatched bases: 0. CDR3 length: 15 amino acids. Full variable domain (remainder filled in from reference TRBV11-2 and TRBJ2-1): EAGVAQSPRYKIIEKRQSVAFWCNPISGHATLYWYQQILGQGPKLLIQFQNNGVVDDSQLPKDRFSAERLKGVDSTLKIQPAKLEDSAVYLCASSLLAGAYNEQFFGPGTRLTVL.

The gene calls are TRBV28 and TRBJ2-7, with 8 bases aligning to TRBD1. The CDR3 runs 15 residues. Germline V gene sequence: CDR1 MDHEN, CDR2 SYDVKM. The trim removed 6 bases at V and 4 bases at J, leaving 11 bases unmatched. CDR3 region: CASRGQGRSGYEQYF. Here the CDR3 DNA reads TGTGCCAGCAGAGGACAGGGAAGGTCGGGATACGAGCAGTACTTC.

This chain connects TRBV5-8 to TRBJ2-7; D call uncertain. CDR1 and CDR2 from the germline V gene are SGHTS and YDEGEE. The V and J ends lost 6 bases and 6 bases respectively, with 16 bases between them. There are 13 residues in the CDR3. CDR3 in amino acids: CASTRQVMGEQYF. The CDR3 DNA sequence: TGTGCCAGCACCCGCCAGGTCATGGGCGAGCAGTACTTC.

This chain uses TRBV5-6 with TRBJ1-1, with D perhaps TRBD1 (5 bases). The ends were cut back, 3 bases at V and 6 bases at J, with 15 bases in the middle. Germline V gene sequence: CDR1 SGHDT, CDR2 YYEEEE. There are 14 residues in the CDR3. The CDR3, as DNA: TGTGCCAGCAGCTCCCGGGACTTAGTACCTGAAGCTTTCTTT. It is translated as CASSSRDLVPEAFF.

CDR3 sequence: CASSLAGATEAFF. Written as DNA, the CDR3 is TGCGCCAGCAGCTTGGCTGGGGCAACTGAAGCTTTCTTT. The V call is TRBV5-1, the J call TRBJ1-1; weak D call: TRBD1 (5 bases). V lost 0 bases to trimming and J lost 5 bases, with 8 bases between them. CDR1 is SGHRS, CDR2 YFSETQ, per germline. CDR3 length equals 13 residues. Drawing the rest from reference TRBV5-1 and TRBJ1-1, the complete variable domain is KAGVTQTPRYLIKTRGQQVTLSCSPISGHRSVSWYQQTPGQGLQFLFEYFSETQRNKGNFPGRFSGRQFSNSRSEMNVSTLELGDSALYLCASSLAGATEAFFGQGTRLTVV.

The CDR3 region is CASSAGGTGGETQYF. In nucleotides, the CDR3 is TGTGCCAGCAGTGCAGGCGGGACAGGGGGTGAGACCCAGTACTTC. The chain uses TRBV2 and TRBJ2-5; 11 bases are a match to TRBD1. The germline CDR1 and CDR2 sequences are SNHLY and FYNNEI. This CDR3 has 15 amino acids. The V segment lost 4 bases and the J segment 5 bases; nucleotides outside the gene matches: 6.

The chain recombines TRBV7-9 with TRBJ2-4, with 9 positions matching TRBD2. Germline CDR1 and CDR2: SEHNR and FQNEAQ (reference sequence). The CDR3 length is 16 residues. Trimming took 1 base from V and 7 from J; bases not matched to a gene: 8. The CDR3 DNA reads as TGTGCCAGCAGCTTAGATGGTAGCGGGAGATACAACATTCAGTACTTC. Protein: CASSLDGSGRYNIQYF. Together with reference TRBV7-9 and TRBJ2-4, the CDR3 gives the full variable domain: DTGVSQNPRHKITKRGQNVTFRCDPISEHNRLYWYRQTLGQGPEFLTYFQNEAQLEKSRLLSDRFSAERPKGSFSTLEIQRTEQGDSAMYLCASSLDGSGRYNIQYFGAGTRLSVL.

This rearrangement joins TRBV7-9 to TRBJ2-3; D unresolved. The CDR3 covers 13 residues. Trimming cost V 5 bases and J 5 bases, with 11 bases left between them. Germline assignment: CDR1 SEHNR and CDR2 FQNEAQ (reference sequence). The CDR3 nucleotides read TGTGCCAGCAGCGACACGGAAGGAGATACGCAGTATTTT. Translated: CASSDTEGDTQYF.

The chain has TRBV19 and TRBJ1-1; D remains ambiguous. The CDR3 runs 12 residues. Trimming removed 5 bases from V and 4 bases from J, with 8 bases in between. Germline values: CDR1 LNHDA, CDR2 SQIVND (reference sequence). In DNA form, the CDR3 reads TGTGCCAGTAGTGCGGTTGGCACTGAAGCTTTCTTT. This translates into CASSAVGTEAFF.

The chain recombines TRBV9 with TRBJ1-1; 8 bases map to TRBD1. Per germline, CDR1 SGDLS and CDR2 YYNGEE. V lost 0 bases, J lost 6 bases, and 7 bases stayed unmatched. The CDR3 runs to 15 residues. This CDR3 is CASSVALDRVAEAFF. The CDR3 DNA is TGTGCCAGCAGCGTAGCCTTGGACAGGGTGGCTGAAGCTTTCTTT.